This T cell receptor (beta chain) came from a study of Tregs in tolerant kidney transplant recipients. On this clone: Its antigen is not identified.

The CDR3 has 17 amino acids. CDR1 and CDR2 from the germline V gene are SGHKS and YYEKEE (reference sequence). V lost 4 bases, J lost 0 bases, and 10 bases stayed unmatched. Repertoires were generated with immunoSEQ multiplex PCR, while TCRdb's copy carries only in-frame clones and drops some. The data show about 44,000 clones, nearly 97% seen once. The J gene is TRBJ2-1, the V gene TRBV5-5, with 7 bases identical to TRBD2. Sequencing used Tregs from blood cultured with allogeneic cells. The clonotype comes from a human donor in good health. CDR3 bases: TGTGCCAGCAGCGGCCGACGTACTAGCGACTCCTACAATGAGCAGTTCTTC. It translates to CASSGRRTSDSYNEQFF.